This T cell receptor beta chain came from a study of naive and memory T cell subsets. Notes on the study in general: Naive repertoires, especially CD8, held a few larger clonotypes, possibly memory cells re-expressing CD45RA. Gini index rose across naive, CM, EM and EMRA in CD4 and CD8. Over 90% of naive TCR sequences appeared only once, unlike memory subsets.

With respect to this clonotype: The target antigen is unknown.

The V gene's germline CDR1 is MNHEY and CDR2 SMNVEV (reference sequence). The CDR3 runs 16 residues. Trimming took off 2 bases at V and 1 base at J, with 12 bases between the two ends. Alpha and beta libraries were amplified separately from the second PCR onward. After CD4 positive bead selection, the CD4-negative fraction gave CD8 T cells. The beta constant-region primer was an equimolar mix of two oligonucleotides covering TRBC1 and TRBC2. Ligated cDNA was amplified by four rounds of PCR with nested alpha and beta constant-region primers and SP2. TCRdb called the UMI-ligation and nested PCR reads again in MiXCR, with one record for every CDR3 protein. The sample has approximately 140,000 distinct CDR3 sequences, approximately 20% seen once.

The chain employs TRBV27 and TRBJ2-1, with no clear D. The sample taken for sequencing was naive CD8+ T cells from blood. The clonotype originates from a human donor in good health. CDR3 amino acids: CASSLIVGNSYNEQFF. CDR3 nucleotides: TGTGCCAGCAGTTTAATAGTTGGGAATTCCTACAATGAGCAGTTCTTC.